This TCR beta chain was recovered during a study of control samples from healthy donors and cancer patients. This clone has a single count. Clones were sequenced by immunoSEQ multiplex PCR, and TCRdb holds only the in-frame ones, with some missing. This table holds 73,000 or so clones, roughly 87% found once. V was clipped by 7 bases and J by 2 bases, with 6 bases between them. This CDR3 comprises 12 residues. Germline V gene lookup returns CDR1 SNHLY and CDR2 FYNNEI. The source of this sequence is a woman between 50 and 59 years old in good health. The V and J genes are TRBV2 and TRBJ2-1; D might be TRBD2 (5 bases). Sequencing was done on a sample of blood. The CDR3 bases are TGTGCCAGCACCGGGACCTACAATGAGCAGTTCTTC. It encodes CASTGTYNEQFF. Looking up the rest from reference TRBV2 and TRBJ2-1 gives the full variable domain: EPEVTQTPSHQVTQMGQEVILRCVPISNHLYFYWYRQILGQKVEFLVSFYNNEISEKSEIFDDQFSVERPDGSNFTLKIRSTKLEDSAMYFCASTGTYNEQFFGPGTRLTVL.